This T cell receptor beta chain emerged from a study of breast tumors, draining lymph nodes, adjacent tissues. Overall study findings and caveats: Data only fit, rather than demonstrated, lymph node origin of most tumor T cells. Tumor and nontumor repertoires were significantly more similar in luminal-like than in basal-like breast cancer. Data fit most tumor T cells coming from lymph node, expanding in tumor.

Breast cancer patients provided tissue from their axillary draining lymph nodes. This CDR3 contains 14 residues. Germline V lookup: CDR1 DFQATT, CDR2 SNEGSKA (reference sequence). A few counts support this clonotype. Its antigen remains unknown. A read error is possible here, since a much larger clone lies one base away. TCRdb redid the calling of the multiplex PCR reads with MiXCR, one entry per CDR3 protein. The table lists about 180,000 distinct CDR3 sequences, 33% of them singletons, with 3.5% to 4.5% in the top ten. Specimen: axillary lymph node tissue. V gene TRBV20-1 combines with J gene TRBJ2-1; TRBD1 is a possible D gene (5 bases). The source is a female donor with breast cancer. Some clones in this sample may be carry-over from other donors' samples. Written as DNA, the CDR3 is TGCAGTGCTAGAGATGAGGACACCTACACTGAGCAGTTCTTC. Its protein product is CSARDEDTYTEQFF.